This TCR beta chain was found in a study of T cell repertoires in cytomegalovirus infection. TCRdb recomputed calls from the reads with MiXCR, one row per CDR3 protein. Of about 150,000 distinct CDR3 sequences listed, around 20% are singletons. V trimming: 4 bases; J trimming: 5 bases; junction bases outside the gene matches: 4. The CDR3 contains 14 residues. Germline-derived CDR1 and CDR2 are MNHEY and SMNVEV (reference sequence). This rearrangement joins TRBV27 to TRBJ1-1; TRBD1 aligns across 10 bases. The receptor's source is a human donor in good health (CMV status not recorded). Some clones in this sample may be carry-over from other donors' samples. The sample was PBMCs. The CDR3 region is CASSSPGQGTEAFF. CDR3 nucleotide sequence: TGTGCCAGCAGTTCGCCGGGACAGGGGACTGAAGCTTTCTTT.